The next 20 T cell receptor beta chains were all read from a single sample in a study of cytomegalovirus exposure and HLA in healthy donors. Some clones are missing from TCRdb's copy, which holds only in-frame ones; the method was immunoSEQ multiplex PCR. The sample holds fewer than 250,000 clones, just under 90% seen once. Sequencing was performed on PBMCs. Receptor source: a man between 18 and 29 years old in good health and CMV-seronegative.

The J gene is TRBJ2-7, the V gene TRBV4-1; D is possibly TRBD2 (7 bases). There are 16 residues in the CDR3. The ends were cut back, 4 bases at V and 1 base at J, with 17 bases in the middle. Germline CDR1 reads MGHRA; CDR2 reads YSYEKL. CDR3 nucleotide sequence: TGCGCCAGCAGCCCTACCAGGGGAGCGGGATCCTACGAGCAGTACTTC. Amino acids: CASSPTRGAGSYEQYF.

The V call is TRBV21-1, the J call TRBJ1-5; the D call TRBD1 from the table was never checked on the DNA. TRBV21-1 has pseudogene status. The CDR3 length is 17 residues. CDR3 region: CASSTRFYGTGGQPQHF. The CDR3, as DNA: TGTGCCAGCAGCACTAGGTTTTACGGGACAGGGGGTCAGCCCCAGCATTTT.

This clone was counted a few times. The chain carries TRBV4-1 and TRBJ1-2, with 8 bases matching TRBD1. The ends lost 3 bases at V and 7 bases at J; junction bases unmatched: 4. Per the germline V gene, CDR1 is MGHRA and CDR2 is YSYEKL. The CDR3 runs 13 residues. The CDR3 protein is CASSQETGGGYTF. The CDR3 bases are TGCGCCAGCAGCCAGGAAACAGGGGGTGGCTACACCTTC.

The genes are TRBV25-1 and TRBJ1-4, with 8 nucleotides matching TRBD1. The CDR3 contains 13 residues. Trimming took 8 bases from V and 2 from J; bases not matched to a gene: 1. Per the germline V gene, CDR1 is MGHDK and CDR2 is SYGVNS. The CDR3 loop reads CASGQGTNEKLFF. Written as DNA, the CDR3 is TGTGCCAGCGGACAGGGCACTAATGAAAAACTGTTTTTT.

This clone was recorded once. V is TRBV1 and J is TRBJ1-6. TRBV1 is assigned pseudogene status. The CDR3 is made up of 19 amino acids. The CDR3 loop reads CTSSHFRETRRSYNSPLHF. The CDR3 bases are TGCACCAGCAGCCATTTTCGAGAAACCCGAAGATCCTATAATTCACCCCTCCACTTT.

The gene calls are TRBV11-2 and TRBJ1-6, with 7 nucleotides matching TRBD1. The length of the CDR3 is 16 residues. After removal of 1 base from V and 6 bases from J, the junction contained 6 bases not matched to a gene. Germline V CDR1 and CDR2: SGHAT, FQNNGV. In DNA form, the CDR3 reads TGTGCCAGCAGCTTAGCCCCCGGGACAGCTAATTCACCCCTCCACTTT. Translating gives CASSLAPGTANSPLHF.

The V and J genes are TRBV5-4 and TRBJ2-7; 14 bases agree with TRBD2. Germline V gene data show CDR1 as SGHNT and CDR2 as YYREEE (reference sequence). This CDR3 region has 16 residues. V was pared by 2 bases and J by 7 bases, with 8 bases of the junction left unmatched. CDR3 sequence reads: CASSFGLAGGPLEQYF. In DNA form, the CDR3 reads TGTGCCAGCAGCTTCGGACTAGCGGGAGGTCCCCTGGAGCAGTACTTC.

The chain links TRBV5-1 to TRBJ2-2; D remains ambiguous. Germline assignment: CDR1 SGHRS and CDR2 YFSETQ. The CDR3 spans 12 residues. The V end lost 4 bases, the J end lost 6 bases, and 7 bases lay between the germline ends. CDR3 protein: CASSEPAGELFF. In DNA form, the CDR3 reads TGCGCCAGCAGCGAGCCTGCCGGGGAGCTGTTTTTT.

The chain uses TRBV12-5 and TRBJ2-2, with TRBD1 identical over 9 bases. Germline values: CDR1 LGHNT, CDR2 FRNRAP. The CDR3 runs 18 residues. The V segment lost 2 bases and the J segment 1 base; nucleotides outside the gene matches: 8. The CDR3 nucleotides read TGTGCTAGTGGTTTGATAACGGGACAGGGCTTGAACACCGGGGAGCTGTTTTTT. Protein: CASGLITGQGLNTGELFF. The variable domain in full, completed from reference TRBV12-5 and TRBJ2-2, reads DARVTQTPRHKVTEMGQEVTMRCQPILGHNTVFWYRQTMMQGLELLAYFRNRAPLDDSGMPKDRFSAEMPDATLATLKIQPSEPRDSAVYFCASGLITGQGLNTGELFFGEGSRLTVL.

V and J are TRBV28 and TRBJ1-6; D call uncertain. Germline V gene lookup returns CDR1 MDHEN and CDR2 SYDVKM. The CDR3 is 16 amino acids. Trimming cost V 1 base and J 0 bases, with 7 bases left between them. In DNA form, the CDR3 reads TGTGCCAGCAGTTTATATGGGAGCTCCTATAATTCACCCCTCCACTTT. This translates into CASSLYGSSYNSPLHF.

This chain uses TRBV25-1 with TRBJ2-1; 12 bases fit TRBD1. V was clipped by 5 bases and J by 7 bases; unmatched bases: 12. The CDR3 runs 17 residues. The germline V gene has CDR1 MGHDK and CDR2 SYGVNS. The CDR3: CASSPRGGQGAGNEQFF. The DNA for the CDR3 is TGTGCCAGCAGTCCTAGAGGGGGACAGGGGGCCGGGAATGAGCAGTTCTTC.

The rearrangement links TRBV30 to TRBJ1-1, with 9 bases fitting TRBD1. Germline values: CDR1 GTSNPN, CDR2 SVGIG (reference sequence). The CDR3 extends over 15 amino acids. V dropped 2 bases and J dropped 6; count of bases not matched to a gene: 10. The CDR3 coding sequence is TGTGCCTGGAGTCATAACAGGGGGCGCTGGCCTGAAGCTTTCTTT. Protein: CAWSHNRGRWPEAFF.

The gene calls are TRBV4-3 and TRBJ2-3; tentative D call: TRBD1 (6 bases). Germline-derived CDR1 and CDR2 are LGHNA and YSLEER. V was cut by 6 bases and J by 1 base, with 14 bases left in between. The CDR3 contains 15 residues. The CDR3 DNA is TGCGCCAGCAGGCCCGGGAAGGGGGGCACAGATACGCAGTATTTT. Its protein product is CASRPGKGGTDTQYF.

The chain recombines TRBV2 with TRBJ2-1; tentative D call: TRBD1 (5 bases). Germline-derived CDR1 and CDR2 are SNHLY and FYNNEI. This CDR3 comprises 17 residues. V lost 6 bases and J 2 bases, leaving 20 bases between the germline ends. This CDR3 reads CASRDLSVDTTYNEQFF. As DNA, the CDR3 is TGTGCCAGCAGAGACCTCTCTGTGGACACTACCTACAATGAGCAGTTCTTC. Using reference TRBV2 and TRBJ2-1 for the parts outside the CDR3, the full variable domain is EPEVTQTPSHQVTQMGQEVILRCVPISNHLYFYWYRQILGQKVEFLVSFYNNEISEKSEIFDDQFSVERPDGSNFTLKIRSTKLEDSAMYFCASRDLSVDTTYNEQFFGPGTRLTVL.

V and J are TRBV10-2 and TRBJ1-5, with 7 bases matching TRBD1. CDR3 size: 14 residues. J was trimmed by 2 bases and V by 3 bases; bases with no gene match: 1. The V gene's germline CDR1 is WSHSY and CDR2 SAAADI. The CDR3 sequence: CASSDGQGNQPQHF. As DNA, the CDR3 is TGCGCCAGCAGTGACGGACAGGGCAATCAGCCCCAGCATTTT.

V usage is TRBV27 and J usage is TRBJ1-1; weak D call: TRBD1 (6 bases). Germline V lookup: CDR1 MNHEY, CDR2 SMNVEV (reference sequence). V dropped 0 bases and J dropped 8 bases, with 10 bases sitting between them. The CDR3 extends over 13 amino acids. The chain's CDR3 is CASSLSWQGEAFF. The CDR3 DNA reads TGTGCCAGCAGTTTATCATGGCAGGGGGAAGCTTTCTTT.

V usage is TRBV2 and J usage is TRBJ2-5; 8 bases are a match to TRBD2. This CDR3 contains 13 residues. After removal of 7 bases from V and 4 bases from J, the junction contained 5 bases not matched to a gene. Germline assignment: CDR1 SNHLY and CDR2 FYNNEI. CDR3 coding DNA: TGTGCCAGCATGAACGGGGGGGCAGAGACCCAGTACTTC. This codes for CASMNGGAETQYF.

J is TRBJ1-3 and V is TRBV10-3, with TRBD1 matching 7 bases. CDR1 and CDR2 from the germline V gene are ENHRY and SYGVKD. With 6 bases clipped from V and 4 bases from J, the junction kept 9 bases outside the gene matches. The CDR3 sequence is 15 residues long. The DNA for the CDR3 is TGTGCCATCAGGGATACGACAGGGACGGGAAACACCATATATTTT. It is translated as CAIRDTTGTGNTIYF.

The V gene is TRBV18, the J gene TRBJ1-5, with 7 bases lining up with TRBD1. Germline V gives CDR1 KGHSH, CDR2 LQKENI. This CDR3 contains 16 residues. J was trimmed by 4 bases and V by 0 bases; bases with no gene match: 6. The CDR3 sequence is CASSPPSAQGNQPQHF. CDR3 bases: TGTGCCAGCTCACCACCCTCGGCACAGGGGAATCAGCCCCAGCATTTT. The variable domain in full, with the rest retrieved from reference TRBV18 and TRBJ1-5, is NAGVMQNPRHLVRRRGQEARLRCSPMKGHSHVYWYRQLPEEGLKFMVYLQKENIIDESGMPKERFSAEFPKEGPSILRIQQVVRGDSAAYFCASSPPSAQGNQPQHFGDGTRLSIL.

The J gene is TRBJ1-1, the V gene TRBV4-2; 8 nucleotides agree with TRBD1. J gave up 4 bases and V 2 bases, and 9 bases lay outside the gene matches. The germline V gene has CDR1 LGHNA and CDR2 YNFKEQ. The CDR3 length is 16 residues. CDR3 in amino acids: CASSQTGGASGTEAFF. As DNA, the CDR3 is TGTGCCAGCAGCCAAACAGGGGGGGCCTCGGGCACTGAAGCTTTCTTT.